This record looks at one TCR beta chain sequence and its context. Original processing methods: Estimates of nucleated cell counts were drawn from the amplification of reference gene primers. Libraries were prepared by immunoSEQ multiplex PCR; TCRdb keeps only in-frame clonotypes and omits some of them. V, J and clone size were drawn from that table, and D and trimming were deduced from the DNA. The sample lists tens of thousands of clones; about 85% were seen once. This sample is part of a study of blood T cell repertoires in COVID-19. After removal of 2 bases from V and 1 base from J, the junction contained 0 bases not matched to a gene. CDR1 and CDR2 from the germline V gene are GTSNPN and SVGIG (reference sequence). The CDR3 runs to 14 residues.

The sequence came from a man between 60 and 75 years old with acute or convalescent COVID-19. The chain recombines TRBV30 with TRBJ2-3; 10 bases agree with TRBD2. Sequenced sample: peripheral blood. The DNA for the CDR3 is TGTGCCTGGAGTAGCGGGGGGGGCACAGATACGCAGTATTTT. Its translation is CAWSSGGGTDTQYF.